This entry features one T cell receptor (beta chain) sequence. V dropped 2 bases and J dropped 0 bases, with 14 bases sitting between them. Germline lookup yields CDR1 MNHNY and CDR2 SVGAGI (reference sequence). The CDR3 is 16 amino acids. Participants reported their clinical history, and cohort assignment relied on those reports. The record originates from a study of blood T cell repertoires in COVID-19. Study context: T cells, B-cell-depleted T cells, or PBMCs supplied cDNA or gDNA.

As processed by the authors: For nucleated cells, counts were estimated from reference gene primer amplification. Clones were read by immunoSEQ multiplex PCR, and TCRdb kept only the in-frame ones, dropping some. Clone size and V and J calls were adopted from that table, with D and trimming inferred from the DNA. The sample shows 250,000 to 350,000 clones, nearly 90% of them seen only once. The chain couples TRBV6-6 to TRBJ2-7, with D possibly matching TRBD1 (6 bases). The sequence derives from a woman between 18 and 29 years old with acute COVID-19. Sequenced: PBMCs or T cells enriched from blood (not recorded which). The CDR3 region is CASSYQRQDLSYEQYF. CDR3 DNA: TGTGCCAGCAGTTACCAAAGACAGGATCTCTCCTACGAGCAGTACTTC.